These T cell receptor beta chains were read from a single sample in a study of Ad26.COV2.S vaccination and SARS-CoV-2 variants. Produced via immunoSEQ multiplex PCR; TCRdb's table is partial and in-frame only. The repertoire holds 300,000 to 400,000 clones, with around nine tenths as singletons. This sample comprised peripheral blood, obtained in a trial of Ad26.COV2.S vaccine versus placebo. These receptors all stem from a person aged 18-60 years who received the Ad26.COV2.S COVID-19 vaccine or a placebo. The CDR3 runs from the conserved cysteine through the conserved F or W. The D gene is left open where the match is weak. Rows give clone size only sometimes, using once, few, many, or a class for an expanded clone.

v_gene	j_gene	d_gene	abundance	CDR3nt	CDR3aa
TRBV27	TRBJ2-2	-	-	TGTGCCAGCAGTAAAGTACCGGGACGGAACACCGGGGAGCTGTTTTTT	CASSKVPGRNTGELFF
TRBV7-3	TRBJ2-7	TRBD1	few	TGTGCCAGCAGCTCAGGAGGTGGACAGGGGTACGAGCAGTACTTC	CASSSGGGQGYEQYF
TRBV6-6	TRBJ2-7	TRBD2	-	TGTGCCACAAAGCGGGATGTGCCCTACGAGCAGTACTTC	CATKRDVPYEQYF
TRBV3-1/TRBV3-2	TRBJ2-7	-	-	TGTGCCAGCAGCCAAGGGGGGCTAGGGCGTCAGTACTTC	CASSQGGLGRQYF
TRBV7-2	TRBJ2-3	-	-	TGTGCCAGCAGCTTATCTAGCGGCACAGATACGCAGTATTTT	CASSLSSGTDTQYF
TRBV9	TRBJ2-1	TRBD2	-	TGTGCCAGCAGCGTTGGACTAGCGTCCCATTCTGAGCAGTTCTTC	CASSVGLASHSEQFF
TRBV4-3	TRBJ2-1	TRBD2	-	TGCGCCAGCAGCCAAGAGAAGCGGGGGGCTTCTGAGCAGTTCTTC	CASSQEKRGASEQFF
TRBV6-1	TRBJ2-1	-	-	TGTGCCAGCAGTGAAGGGACGGCCGGCAATGAGCAGTTCTTC	CASSEGTAGNEQFF
TRBV6-2/TRBV6-3	TRBJ2-1	TRBD2	-	TGTGCCAGCAGTTCCCCGGGGGGGTTCTACAATGAGCAGTTCTTC	CASSSPGGFYNEQFF
TRBV4-1	TRBJ1-5	-	-	TGCGCCAGCAGCCAAGAACAGATGGGCAATCAGCCCCAGCATTTT	CASSQEQMGNQPQHF
TRBV12-3/TRBV12-4	TRBJ2-3	-	-	TGTGCCAGCGTGCTTAGTAGCACAGATACGCAGTATTTT	CASVLSSTDTQYF
TRBV29-1	TRBJ2-6	-	once	TGCAGCGCCCCAATGGCCTCGGGGGCCAACGTCCTGACTTTC	CSAPMASGANVLTF
TRBV6-5	TRBJ2-4	-	-	TGTGCCAGCACGGACCTAGCCAAAAACATTCAGTACTTC	CASTDLAKNIQYF
TRBV7-9	TRBJ2-5	TRBD2	-	TGTGCCAGCAGCCCGGGACTAGCGGGGACTAGGGAGACCCAGTACTTC	CASSPGLAGTRETQYF
TRBV28	TRBJ1-5	-	-	TGTGCCAGCACTAAGCCATTCCGGCAGGGACCAGGCAATCAGCCCCAGCATTTT	CASTKPFRQGPGNQPQHF
TRBV7-9	TRBJ2-7	-	-	TGTGCCAGCAGCCTGCGGGGCAGTTACGAGCAGTACTTC	CASSLRGSYEQYF
TRBV7-9	TRBJ2-7	-	once	TGTGCCAGCAGCTCCCAAGGATACGAGCAGTACTTC	CASSSQGYEQYF
TRBV19	TRBJ1-1	TRBD1	-	TGTGCCAGTAGTATAGGTGACAGGGTGAACACTGAAGCTTTCTTT	CASSIGDRVNTEAFF
TRBV5-1	TRBJ2-3	TRBD2	-	TGCGCCAGCAGTTCCGGGACTAGCCGCACAGATACGCAGTATTTT	CASSSGTSRTDTQYF
TRBV27	TRBJ2-7	-	-	TGTGCCAGCAGTTTCTCCTCACGGGGCTACGAGCAGTACTTC	CASSFSSRGYEQYF
TRBV5-6	TRBJ1-2	-	-	TGTGCCAGCAGCCTGGCTCGGGGGAACTATGGCTACACCTTC	CASSLARGNYGYTF
TRBV28	TRBJ2-7	-	-	TGTGCCAGCAGTTTGTCGAGCGAGCAGTACTTC	CASSLSSEQYF
TRBV28	TRBJ2-5	TRBD2	once	TGTGCCAGCAAAGGGGCGGCTAGCGGGGAAGAGACCCAGTACTTC	CASKGAASGEETQYF
TRBV28	TRBJ2-7	-	-	TGTGCCAGTCACTCCTCGCCGGGGTACGAGCAGTACTTC	CASHSSPGYEQYF
TRBV7-8	TRBJ1-6	TRBD1	-	TGTGCCAGCAGCACAGACAGGGGAGGATCACCCCTCCACTTT	CASSTDRGGSPLHF
TRBV19	TRBJ2-3	TRBD2	-	TGTGCCAGTAGTATAGGTGGTCTAGCGGGGTCAGATACGCAGTATTTT	CASSIGGLAGSDTQYF
TRBV6-5	TRBJ1-1	-	-	TGTGCCAGCAGTACTAGTGGCCCCAGTGAAGCTTTCTTT	CASSTSGPSEAFF
TRBV4-3	TRBJ1-2	-	-	TGCGCCAGCAGCCAAGGACGCGGCTACACCTTC	CASSQGRGYTF
TRBV6-4	TRBJ1-2	-	-	TGTGCCAGCAGACCAGGGGAGGTCGGTGGCTACACCTTC	CASRPGEVGGYTF
TRBV10-3	TRBJ2-1	TRBD2	-	TGTGCCATCAGTGTCCTAGCGGGAAACTACAATGAGCAGTTCTTC	CAISVLAGNYNEQFF
TRBV6-5	TRBJ2-1	TRBD2	-	TGTGCCAGCAGTCGTCTAGCGGATTACAATGAGCAGTTCTTC	CASSRLADYNEQFF
TRBV7-8	TRBJ1-2	-	-	TGTGCCAGCAGCTTAGACATAGCTAACTATGGCTACACCTTC	CASSLDIANYGYTF
TRBV24-1	TRBJ2-7	TRBD2	-	TGTGCCACCAGTGATTACTCGGCTAGCGGAGACTACGAGCAGTACTTC	CATSDYSASGDYEQYF
TRBV2	TRBJ2-3	-	-	TGTGCCAGCCTTCCCACGGGGGATACGCAGTATTTT	CASLPTGDTQYF
TRBV18	TRBJ1-3	-	-	TGTGCCAGCTCACCGGTGCGCGACTCTGGAAACACCATATATTTT	CASSPVRDSGNTIYF
TRBV9	TRBJ2-3	TRBD1	-	TGTGCCAGCAGCATCCGGACAGGGGCAGGGACAGATACGCAGTATTTT	CASSIRTGAGTDTQYF
TRBV12-5	TRBJ2-1	-	once	TGTGCTAGTGGCCCAGGGTTCTTC	CASGPGFF
TRBV5-6	TRBJ2-2	-	few	TGTGCCAGCAGCCTCTGGGCGGGAAGTGGTAACGGGGAGCTGTTTTTT	CASSLWAGSGNGELFF
TRBV7-2	TRBJ2-1	-	-	TGTGCCAGCAGCTTCGGTTCCAGCGGGCGATACAATGAGCAGTTCTTC	CASSFGSSGRYNEQFF